This T cell receptor (beta chain) stems from a study of T cell responses to AZD1222 COVID-19 vaccine. Using immunoSEQ multiplex PCR, the repertoire was profiled, and TCRdb retains in-frame clones only, with some absent. The sample holds about 110,000 clones; 80% to 95% are singletons and the top ten take 5% to 7.5%. Regarding this clone: No antigen is known for it.

Findings of the study overall: The study reported that nearly half of spike-specific TCRs target unmutated variant regions. Only 6 or 7 individuals given AZD1222 were seropositive at baseline. Spike-specific TCR breadth rose after two AZD1222 doses, and depth rose as well. No repertoire was sampled before or during the peak T cell response, only after it.

The sequencing used peripheral blood, collected 28 days after the second AZD1222 dose. The source is an adult who received the AZD1222 COVID-19 vaccine.

The CDR3 coding sequence is TGTGCCAGCACGAGGACAGAGGTCGGTCAGCCCCAGCATTTT. This translates into CASTRTEVGQPQHF. The chain carries TRBV2 and TRBJ1-5; weak D call: TRBD1 (6 bases). CDR3 length: 14 amino acids. V gave up 7 bases and J gave up 6 bases, with 16 bases separating them. The germline V gene has CDR1 SNHLY and CDR2 FYNNEI.